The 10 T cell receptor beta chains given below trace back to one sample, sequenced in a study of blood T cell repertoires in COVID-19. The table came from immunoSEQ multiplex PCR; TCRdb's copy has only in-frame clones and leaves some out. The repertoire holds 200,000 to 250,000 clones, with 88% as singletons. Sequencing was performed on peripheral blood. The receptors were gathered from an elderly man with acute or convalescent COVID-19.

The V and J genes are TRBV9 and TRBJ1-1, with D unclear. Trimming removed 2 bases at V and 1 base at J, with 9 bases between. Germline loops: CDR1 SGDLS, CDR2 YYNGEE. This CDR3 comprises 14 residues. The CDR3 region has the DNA TGTGCCAGCAGCGTGGGGAGGCGGAACACTGAAGCTTTCTTT. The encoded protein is CASSVGRRNTEAFF.

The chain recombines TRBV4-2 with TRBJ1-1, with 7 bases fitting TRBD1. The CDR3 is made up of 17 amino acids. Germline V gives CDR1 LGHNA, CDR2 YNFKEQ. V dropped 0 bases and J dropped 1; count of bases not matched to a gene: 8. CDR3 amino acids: CASSQDLSRTGNTEAFF. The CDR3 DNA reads TGTGCCAGCAGCCAAGACCTCTCCCGGACAGGGAACACTGAAGCTTTCTTT.

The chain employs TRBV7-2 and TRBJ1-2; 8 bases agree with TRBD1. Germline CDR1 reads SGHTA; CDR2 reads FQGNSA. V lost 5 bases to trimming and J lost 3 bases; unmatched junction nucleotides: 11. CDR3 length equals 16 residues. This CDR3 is CASSPQVGDRYYGYTF. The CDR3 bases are TGTGCCAGCAGCCCCCAAGTCGGGGACAGGTACTATGGCTACACCTTC.

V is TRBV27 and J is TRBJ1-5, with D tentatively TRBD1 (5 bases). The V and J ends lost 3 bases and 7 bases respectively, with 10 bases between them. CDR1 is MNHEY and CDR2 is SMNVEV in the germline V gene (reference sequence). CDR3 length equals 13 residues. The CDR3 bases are TGTGCCAGCAGTTTCGGGGGGTACCAGCCCCAGCATTTT. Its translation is CASSFGGYQPQHF.

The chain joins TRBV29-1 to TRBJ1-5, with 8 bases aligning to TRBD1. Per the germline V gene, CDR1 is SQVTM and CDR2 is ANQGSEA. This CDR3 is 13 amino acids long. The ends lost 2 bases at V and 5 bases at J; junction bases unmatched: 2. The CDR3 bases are TGCAGCGTTGAACAGGGGGCGGATCAGCCCCAGCATTTT. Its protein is CSVEQGADQPQHF.

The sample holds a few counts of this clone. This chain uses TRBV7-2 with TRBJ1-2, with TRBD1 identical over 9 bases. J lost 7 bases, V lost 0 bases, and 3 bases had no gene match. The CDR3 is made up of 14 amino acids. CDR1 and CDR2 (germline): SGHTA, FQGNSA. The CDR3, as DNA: TGTGCCAGCAGCTTAGCGGGACAGGGCTCTGGCTACACCTTC. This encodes CASSLAGQGSGYTF.

CDR3 coding DNA: TGTGCCAGCAGCATTGGACAGTGGAATGGCTACACCTTC. Encoded protein: CASSIGQWNGYTF. The rearrangement uses TRBV5-6 and TRBJ1-2; possibly TRBD1 for D (6 bases). There are 13 residues in the CDR3. In germline, CDR1 is SGHDT, CDR2 YYEEEE. V lost 4 bases to trimming and J lost 6 bases, with 13 bases between them.

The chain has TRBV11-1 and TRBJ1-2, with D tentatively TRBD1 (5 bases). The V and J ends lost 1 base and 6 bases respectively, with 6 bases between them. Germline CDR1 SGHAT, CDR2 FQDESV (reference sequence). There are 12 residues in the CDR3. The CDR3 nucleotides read TGTGCCAGCAGCTTAGGCAGGGATGGCTACACCTTC. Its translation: CASSLGRDGYTF.

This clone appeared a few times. The CDR3 reads CASSRHDSSSYNEQFF. For the CDR3, the DNA is TGTGCCAGTAGTAGACACGATTCGAGCTCCTACAATGAGCAGTTCTTC. The chain carries TRBV19 and TRBJ2-1; no reliable D call. From germline, CDR1 is LNHDA and CDR2 SQIVND (reference sequence). The CDR3 is 16 amino acids. Trimming took off 4 bases at V and 0 bases at J, with 13 bases between the two ends. The variable domain in full, with the rest retrieved from reference TRBV19 and TRBJ2-1, is DGGITQSPKYLFRKEGQNVTLSCEQNLNHDAMYWYRQDPGQGLRLIYYSQIVNDFQKGDIAEGYSVSREKKESFPLTVTSAQKNPTAFYLCASSRHDSSSYNEQFFGPGTRLTVL.

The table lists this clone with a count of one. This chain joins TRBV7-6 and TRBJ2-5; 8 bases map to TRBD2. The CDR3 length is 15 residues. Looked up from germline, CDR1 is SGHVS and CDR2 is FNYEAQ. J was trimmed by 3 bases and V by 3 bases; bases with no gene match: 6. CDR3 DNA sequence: TGTGCCAGCAGCTTGAACGGGGGGGCGGAAGAGACCCAGTACTTC. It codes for CASSLNGGAEETQYF.